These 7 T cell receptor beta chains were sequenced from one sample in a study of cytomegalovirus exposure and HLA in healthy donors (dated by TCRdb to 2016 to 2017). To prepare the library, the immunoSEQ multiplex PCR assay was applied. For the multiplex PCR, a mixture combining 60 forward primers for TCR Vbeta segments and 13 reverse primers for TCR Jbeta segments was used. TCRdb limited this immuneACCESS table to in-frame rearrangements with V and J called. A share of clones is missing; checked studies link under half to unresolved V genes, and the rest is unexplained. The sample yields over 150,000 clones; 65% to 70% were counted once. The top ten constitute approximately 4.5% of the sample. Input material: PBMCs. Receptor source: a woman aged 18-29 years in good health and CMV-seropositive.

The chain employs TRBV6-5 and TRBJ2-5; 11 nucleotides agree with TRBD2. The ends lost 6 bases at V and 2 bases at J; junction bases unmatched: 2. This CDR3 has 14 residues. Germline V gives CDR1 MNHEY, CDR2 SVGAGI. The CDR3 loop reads CASRRLAGQETQYF. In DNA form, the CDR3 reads TGTGCCAGCAGACGACTAGCGGGACAAGAGACCCAGTACTTC.

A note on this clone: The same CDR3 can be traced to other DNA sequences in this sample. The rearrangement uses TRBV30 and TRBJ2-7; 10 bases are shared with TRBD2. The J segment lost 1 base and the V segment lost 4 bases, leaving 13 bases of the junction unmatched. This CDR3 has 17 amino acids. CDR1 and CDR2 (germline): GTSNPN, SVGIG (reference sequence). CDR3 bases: TGTGCCTGGAACCCCTCTAGGACTAGCGGCACTTCCTACGAGCAGTACTTC. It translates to CAWNPSRTSGTSYEQYF.

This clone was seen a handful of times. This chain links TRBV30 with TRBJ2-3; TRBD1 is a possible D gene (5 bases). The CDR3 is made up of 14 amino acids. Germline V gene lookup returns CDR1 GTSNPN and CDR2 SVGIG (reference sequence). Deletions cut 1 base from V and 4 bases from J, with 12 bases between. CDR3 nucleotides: TGTGCCTGGAGTGGCCTTTCACAGGCAGATACGCAGTATTTT. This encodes CAWSGLSQADTQYF.

The CDR3 protein is CASTPSGAPGELFF. CDR3 bases: TGCGCCAGCACCCCGTCTGGAGCCCCCGGGGAGCTGTTTTTT. The chain joins TRBV5-1 to TRBJ2-2; D is unclear. The V and J ends lost 6 bases and 6 bases respectively, with 15 bases between them. Germline lookup yields CDR1 SGHRS and CDR2 YFSETQ. The CDR3 totals 14 residues.

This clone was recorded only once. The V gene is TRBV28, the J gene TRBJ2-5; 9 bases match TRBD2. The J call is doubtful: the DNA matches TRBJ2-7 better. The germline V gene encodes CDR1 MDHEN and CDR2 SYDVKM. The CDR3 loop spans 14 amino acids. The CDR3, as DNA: TGTGCCAGCAAGGTCGGAACTAGCGGGTACGAGCAGTACTTC. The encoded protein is CASKVGTSGYEQYF.

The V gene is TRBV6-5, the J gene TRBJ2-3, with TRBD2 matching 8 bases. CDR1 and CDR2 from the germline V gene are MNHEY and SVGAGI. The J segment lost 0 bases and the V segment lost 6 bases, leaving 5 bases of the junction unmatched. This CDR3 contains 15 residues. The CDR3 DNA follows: TGTGCCAGCAGCATCAGCGGGGGCAGCACAGATACGCAGTATTTT. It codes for CASSISGGSTDTQYF.

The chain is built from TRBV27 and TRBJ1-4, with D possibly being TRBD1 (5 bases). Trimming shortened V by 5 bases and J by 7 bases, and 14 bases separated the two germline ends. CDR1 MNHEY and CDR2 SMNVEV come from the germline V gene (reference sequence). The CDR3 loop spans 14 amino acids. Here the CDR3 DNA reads TGTGCCAGCAGTCCCCTGGGGAGGGGTGAAAAACTGTTTTTT. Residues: CASSPLGRGEKLFF.